These 30 T cell receptor beta chains originate from one sample sequenced in a study of post-analysis software for immune sequencing data. The TCR beta cDNA libraries carried unique molecular identifiers. TCRdb processed the PCR reads anew with MiXCR; each CDR3 protein has one entry. The table has approximately 730,000 distinct CDR3 sequences, roughly 27% seen once. No antigen has been identified for these receptors. Study observations and caveats: Patients showed TRBV5-6, TRBV5-1 and TRBV20-1 among 4 or 5 TRBV segments more frequent than in controls.

Sequencing was performed on blood. The source of these receptors is a girl aged 10-17 years with multiple sclerosis.

A few counts support this clonotype. The gene calls are TRBV20-1 and TRBJ2-1; the match to TRBD2 covers 16 bases. The CDR3 extends over 20 amino acids. Germline CDR1 and CDR2: DFQATT and SNEGSKA (reference sequence). V dropped 3 bases and J dropped 2; count of bases not matched to a gene: 13. CDR3 sequence reads: CSARKGTSGRANWAYNEQFF. The DNA of the CDR3 is TGCAGTGCTAGGAAAGGGACTAGCGGGAGGGCTAACTGGGCCTACAATGAGCAGTTCTTC.

This clonotype was counted a few times. In nucleotides, the CDR3 is TGTGCCAGCAGTGAAATGGGACGGTATGGCTACACCTTC. It translates to CASSEMGRYGYTF. J is TRBJ1-2 and V is TRBV2; possible D gene TRBD1, 5 bases. The CDR3 spans 13 residues. V was clipped by 2 bases and J by 5 bases, with 9 bases between them. CDR1 SNHLY and CDR2 FYNNEI come from the germline V gene. Based on the CDR3 plus reference TRBV2 and TRBJ1-2, the full variable domain is EPEVTQTPSHQVTQMGQEVILRCVPISNHLYFYWYRQILGQKVEFLVSFYNNEISEKSEIFDDQFSVERPDGSNFTLKIRSTKLEDSAMYFCASSEMGRYGYTFGSGTRLTVV.

This chain joins TRBV7-2 and TRBJ2-4; 9 nucleotides agree with TRBD1. From germline, CDR1 is SGHTA and CDR2 FQGNSA. The CDR3 consists of 17 residues. The V gene end was trimmed by 5 bases and the J gene end by 0 bases; junction bases not matched to a gene: 8. The CDR3 nucleotides are TGTGCCAGCAGCCTAGGGGACAGGGTGAAAGCCAAAAACATTCAGTACTTC. Translated: CASSLGDRVKAKNIQYF.

This clonotype was detected a few times. The chain combines TRBV9 with TRBJ2-5; the D gene is possibly TRBD2 (6 bases). This CDR3 has 17 amino acids. The V and J ends lost 4 bases and 4 bases respectively, with 23 bases between them. CDR1 and CDR2 (germline): SGDLS, YYNGEE. CDR3: CASSSRALAGRGETQYF. CDR3 nucleotide sequence: TGTGCCAGCAGCTCCCGAGCCCTGGCGGGAAGGGGAGAGACCCAGTACTTC.

J is TRBJ1-5 and V is TRBV4-1; D is uncertain. This CDR3 region has 15 residues. Between the trimmed V and J ends, which lost 0 bases and 9 bases, there was a span of 15 bases. The germline V gene encodes CDR1 MGHRA and CDR2 YSYEKL. The CDR3, as DNA: TGCGCCAGCAGCCAAGAGCCTACAGCGCCTCGGCCCCAGCATTTT. This codes for CASSQEPTAPRPQHF.

This chain uses TRBV20-1 with TRBJ2-5; 7 bases fit TRBD2. This CDR3 is 14 amino acids long. V shed 3 bases and J 1 base; nucleotides not matched to a gene: 5. Per the germline V gene, CDR1 is DFQATT and CDR2 is SNEGSKA (reference sequence). This CDR3 is CSASSLASQETQYF. The CDR3 nucleotides are TGCAGTGCTAGTTCACTAGCGTCCCAAGAGACCCAGTACTTC.

The V call is TRBV9, the J call TRBJ1-1; no clear D gene. CDR1 and CDR2 (germline): SGDLS, YYNGEE. V was trimmed by 0 bases and J by 6 bases, leaving 9 bases between them. This CDR3 comprises 13 residues. CDR3 in amino acids: CASSVGALPEAFF. The CDR3 DNA reads as TGTGCCAGCAGCGTAGGGGCATTACCTGAAGCTTTCTTT.

The sample holds a few counts of this clonotype. The chain carries TRBV14 and TRBJ2-1; D not resolved. This CDR3 is built from 17 residues. V lost 0 bases, J lost 2 bases, and 14 bases lay in between. Germline loops: CDR1 SGHDN, CDR2 FVKESK. The CDR3 reads CASSQDIGFYPYNEQFF. The CDR3 DNA reads TGTGCCAGCAGCCAAGATATAGGCTTCTACCCCTACAATGAGCAGTTCTTC.

This clonotype was seen once. This rearrangement joins TRBV5-1 to TRBJ2-7; a possible D gene is TRBD2 (6 bases). V was pared by 0 bases and J by 2 bases, with 18 bases between. Germline V lookup: CDR1 SGHRS, CDR2 YFSETQ. This CDR3 contains 17 residues. CDR3 nucleotide sequence: TGCGCCAGCAGCTTGGGGTCCATGCTGGCGGGAACCTACGAGCAGTACTTC. Translated, it gives CASSLGSMLAGTYEQYF.

This clonotype was found a few times. CDR3 residues: CASSAKFGHSTYGYTF. CDR3 in DNA: TGTGCCAGCAGTGCCAAGTTTGGACACTCGACCTATGGCTACACCTTC. The chain is built from TRBV6-1 and TRBJ1-2, with D possibly TRBD1 on 5 matching bases. CDR1 is MNHNS and CDR2 is SASEGT in the germline V gene. Between the trimmed V and J ends, which lost 4 bases and 4 bases, there was a span of 19 bases. The CDR3 has 16 residues.

The chain is built from TRBV6-5 and TRBJ2-3; D may be TRBD1 (5 bases). The CDR3 runs 16 residues. CDR1 MNHEY and CDR2 SVGAGI come from the germline V gene. The ends were cut back, 4 bases at V and 0 bases at J, with 14 bases in the middle. The CDR3 nucleotides are TGTGCCAGCAGTTTTCGACAGATATCTAGCACAGATACGCAGTATTTT. Its protein product is CASSFRQISSTDTQYF.

This clonotype was detected a few times. V is TRBV2 and J is TRBJ2-5, with D hard to call. The CDR3 loop spans 12 amino acids. The germline V gene has CDR1 SNHLY and CDR2 FYNNEI. Trimming left V 0 bases short and J 11 bases short, with 10 bases between. CDR3 nucleotides: TGTGCCAGCAGTGAAGCCGATGTTAAGCAGTACTTC. Protein: CASSEADVKQYF.

This clonotype was seen ten or more times. The V call is TRBV29-1, the J call TRBJ2-7; weak D call: TRBD2 (6 bases). The CDR3 sequence is 15 residues long. CDR1 is SQVTM and CDR2 is ANQGSEA in the germline V gene. Trimming took off 1 base at V and 1 base at J, with 14 bases between the two ends. The CDR3 region has the DNA TGCAGCGTTGAAGGCGGGGTCGGCCGATCCTACGAGCAGTACTTC. Encoded protein: CSVEGGVGRSYEQYF.

The chain combines TRBV7-8 with TRBJ2-7; no clear D gene. The CDR3 is 14 amino acids. Per the germline V gene, CDR1 is SGHVS and CDR2 is FQNEAQ. Between the trimmed V and J ends, which lost 4 bases and 1 base, there was a span of 11 bases. Here the CDR3 DNA reads TGTGCCAGCAGCTGGCAGATATCTTCCTACGAGCAGTACTTC. Translation gives CASSWQISSYEQYF.

This rearrangement joins TRBV29-1 to TRBJ2-5, with D perhaps TRBD1 (6 bases). Germline lookup yields CDR1 SQVTM and CDR2 ANQGSEA. This CDR3 contains 12 residues. V lost 5 bases and J 4 bases, leaving 11 bases between the germline ends. This chain's CDR3 is CSVTIGGETQYF. CDR3 DNA sequence: TGCAGCGTTACAATAGGGGGAGAGACCCAGTACTTC.

Notes on this clonotype: Germline is not matched at one junction end, which may reflect a read error. The rearrangement links TRBV28 to TRBJ1-5; 7 bases agree with TRBD1. Germline CDR1 and CDR2: MDHEN and SYDVKM. The CDR3 sequence is 12 residues long. CDR3 sequence reads: CACRGSNQPQHF. DNA for the CDR3: TGTGCCTGCAGGGGGTCTAATCAGCCCCAGCATTTT.

The chain employs TRBV12-5 and TRBJ2-3; tentatively, D is TRBD2 (6 bases). V was pared by 7 bases and J by 5 bases, with 22 bases between. This CDR3 is built from 16 residues. CDR1 LGHNT and CDR2 FRNRAP come from the germline V gene. The CDR3 DNA is TGTGCTAGTGCCGACGGAGGGAGAGCGCAGAGAGATACGCAGTATTTT. This codes for CASADGGRAQRDTQYF.

As concerns this clonotype: A junction boundary mismatches the germline segment, possibly from a read error. This chain joins TRBV5-8 and TRBJ2-7, with no clear D. The CDR3 has 17 amino acids. Germline CDR1 and CDR2: SGHTS and YDEGEE. The CDR3 DNA reads TGTGCCAGCAGCTTGGACGGTGCAGGATTGAGCTCCTACGAGCAGCACTTC. This encodes CASSLDGAGLSSYEQHF.

The rearrangement joins TRBV2 to TRBJ2-5; D is possibly TRBD2 (5 bases). CDR1 and CDR2 from the germline V gene are SNHLY and FYNNEI. Trimming took 4 bases from V and 5 from J, leaving 8 bases between them. The CDR3 spans 12 residues. CDR3 sequence (DNA): TGTGCCAGCAGTGCTAGCTGGGAGACCCAGTACTTC. Amino acid sequence: CASSASWETQYF.

This clonotype showed up just a few times. The chain has TRBV12-3 or TRBV12-4 and TRBJ1-1; no definite D call. Between the trimmed V and J ends, which lost 4 bases and 0 bases, there was a span of 9 bases. CDR3 length: 14 amino acids. Here the CDR3 reads CASSYHLMNTEAFF. The CDR3 nucleotides are TGTGCCAGCAGTTACCACCTCATGAACACTGAAGCTTTCTTT.

This clonotype was found a few times. The V and J genes are TRBV15 and TRBJ2-1; a weak D match, TRBD1 (5 bases). Germline V gene sequence: CDR1 LNHNV, CDR2 YYDKDF (reference sequence). Trimming took off 4 bases at V and 3 bases at J, with 10 bases between the two ends. This CDR3 contains 14 residues. CDR3 coding DNA: TGTGCCACCAGCATCTTAAGGGGCTACAATGAGCAGTTCTTC. It encodes CATSILRGYNEQFF.

V and J are TRBV20-1 and TRBJ1-5; a possible D gene is TRBD1 (5 bases). Trimming left V 6 bases short and J 3 bases short, with 12 bases between. The CDR3 length is 13 residues. Germline-derived CDR1 and CDR2 are DFQATT and SNEGSKA (reference sequence). The CDR3 sequence: CSAQGEPNQPQHF. The DNA for the CDR3 is TGCAGTGCCCAAGGGGAACCCAATCAGCCCCAGCATTTT.

The chain employs TRBV9 and TRBJ1-2; TRBD1 aligns across 9 bases. The CDR3 totals 16 residues. The germline CDR1 and CDR2 sequences are SGDLS and YYNGEE. J lost 4 bases, V lost 0 bases, and 7 bases had no gene match. CDR3 DNA: TGTGCCAGCAGCGTAGGAGGACAGGGGTTCGGCTATGGCTACACCTTC. It specifies CASSVGGQGFGYGYTF.

The chain recombines TRBV11-2 with TRBJ2-3, with a possible D match to TRBD2 (5 bases). The CDR3 contains 12 residues. V dropped 1 base and J dropped 14 bases, with 13 bases sitting between them. Germline assignment: CDR1 SGHAT and CDR2 FQNNGV. CDR3 sequence: CASSLVGLAAYF. CDR3 bases: TGTGCCAGCAGCTTAGTAGGGCTAGCTGCGTATTTT.

This chain joins TRBV5-6 and TRBJ2-1; 8 bases line up with TRBD1. The J call could be wrong; TRBJ2-7 is a better fit for the DNA end. Germline CDR1 is SGHDT and CDR2 is YYEEEE. CDR3 length: 15 residues. Here the CDR3 DNA reads TGTGCCAGCAGCCACCGTGACAGGGGCTACAATGAGCAGTACTTC. It yields the protein CASSHRDRGYNEQYF.

This chain links TRBV27 with TRBJ2-3; the D is unclear. The CDR3 sequence is 13 residues long. The V end lost 10 bases, the J end lost 0 bases, and 11 bases lay between the germline ends. Germline-derived CDR1 and CDR2 are MNHEY and SMNVEV (reference sequence). CDR3 coding DNA: TGTGCCACCCAGCCTCTTAGCACAGATACGCAGTATTTT. It is translated as CATQPLSTDTQYF.

The rearrangement joins TRBV18 to TRBJ1-1; 8 nucleotides match TRBD1. The trim removed 6 bases at V and 1 base at J, leaving 10 bases unmatched. The CDR3 loop spans 16 amino acids. The germline gives CDR1 KGHSH, CDR2 LQKENI. The CDR3 DNA is TGTGCCAGCTCCCTAAGACAGGGGTCCTCGAACACTGAAGCTTTCTTT. This sequence encodes CASSLRQGSSNTEAFF.

In its sample, this clonotype was seen a few times. V gene TRBV6-5 combines with J gene TRBJ2-5; unclear D gene. Germline CDR1 and CDR2: MNHEY and SVGAGI. The CDR3 length is 14 residues. Trimming stripped 3 bases from V and 2 bases from J, with 10 bases between. CDR3 DNA: TGTGCCAGCAGTTATTACACCAGACAAGAGACCCAGTACTTC. Amino acid sequence: CASSYYTRQETQYF.

The rearrangement uses TRBV7-8 and TRBJ2-1; perhaps D is TRBD1 or TRBD2 (5 bases each). Judging by the DNA end, TRBJ2-7 fits better; the J call may be wrong. The CDR3 is 14 residues long. Germline V gene data show CDR1 as SGHVS and CDR2 as FQNEAQ. CDR3 in amino acids: CASSPTAAGDEQYF. In DNA, the CDR3 is TGTGCCAGCAGCCCGACAGCGGCGGGCGACGAGCAGTACTTC.

This chain links TRBV20-1 with TRBJ2-1; D call uncertain. Germline assignment: CDR1 DFQATT and CDR2 SNEGSKA (reference sequence). The ends were cut back, 1 base at V and 9 bases at J, with 25 bases in the middle. CDR3 length: 17 residues. CDR3 in amino acids: CSARGYSSSSNTGEQFF. In DNA, the CDR3 is TGCAGTGCTAGAGGTTATTCGAGTAGTAGTAATACGGGTGAGCAGTTCTTC.